The 18 T cell receptor beta chains below come from one sample, sequenced in a study of control samples from healthy donors and cancer patients. Only in-frame clones appear in the TCRdb table, and some are missing; sequencing was by immunoSEQ multiplex PCR. Of approximately 170,000 clones listed, about 90% are singletons. The sequenced sample was blood. Source of these receptors: a woman in her 30s in good health.

In this sample, this clone turned up once. The chain employs TRBV19 and TRBJ1-5; D is perhaps TRBD1 (5 bases). CDR1 and CDR2 (germline): LNHDA, SQIVND (reference sequence). The CDR3 spans 13 residues. V lost 7 bases and J 5 bases, leaving 12 bases between the germline ends. As DNA, the CDR3 is TGTGCCAGTAATTCCCGGGGGGATCAGCCCCAGCATTTT. Translated, it gives CASNSRGDQPQHF.

Here the CDR3 DNA reads TGTGCCAGCAGCTCGACAGTTTCCGACTATGGCTACACCTTC. This codes for CASSSTVSDYGYTF. The genes are TRBV7-2 and TRBJ1-2, with D possibly being TRBD1 (5 bases). Germline CDR1 and CDR2: SGHTA and FQGNSA. V was clipped by 4 bases and J by 3 bases, with 12 bases between them. CDR3 length: 14 amino acids.

V gene TRBV9 combines with J gene TRBJ2-7; maybe TRBD2 (5 bases). Trimming cost V 4 bases and J 3 bases, with 14 bases left between them. The CDR3 runs to 14 residues. CDR1 SGDLS and CDR2 YYNGEE come from the germline V gene. The CDR3 loop is CASSSGAGGYEQYF. CDR3 DNA sequence: TGTGCCAGCAGCTCAGGAGCAGGAGGCTACGAGCAGTACTTC.

The V call is TRBV27, the J call TRBJ2-7; D call uncertain. V lost 6 bases to trimming and J lost 2 bases, with 17 bases between them. This CDR3 is 15 amino acids long. Per the germline V gene, CDR1 is MNHEY and CDR2 is SMNVEV (reference sequence). The chain's CDR3 is CASSPSSVIAYEQYF. Written as DNA, the CDR3 is TGTGCCAGCAGCCCGAGTTCGGTAATTGCCTACGAGCAGTACTTC.

The chain employs TRBV2 and TRBJ2-4; 7 bases align to TRBD2. Germline CDR1 SNHLY, CDR2 FYNNEI. CDR3 length: 14 residues. J was trimmed by 6 bases and V by 7 bases; bases with no gene match: 9. Here the CDR3 DNA reads TGTGCCAGCATTCAAAGCGGGGCTCGAAACATTCAGTACTTC. Its protein is CASIQSGARNIQYF.

The rearrangement joins TRBV5-1 to TRBJ2-7; 7 bases agree with TRBD2. The CDR3 totals 16 residues. Per the germline V gene, CDR1 is SGHRS and CDR2 is YFSETQ. Trimming cost V 7 bases and J 4 bases; bases outside gene matches: 17. CDR3 bases: TGCGCCAGCTCCCCGGGGGGACCTATCCCCACATACGAGCAGTACTTC. Translation: CASSPGGPIPTYEQYF.

This clone was detected once. The rearrangement uses TRBV12-3 or TRBV12-4 and TRBJ2-7; D remains ambiguous. V gave up 6 bases and J gave up 5 bases, with 8 bases separating them. The CDR3 length is 11 residues. The CDR3 DNA reads as TGTGCCAGCAGCTTTCGGGACGAGCAGTACTTC. This gives the protein CASSFRDEQYF.

This sequence joins TRBV28 and TRBJ1-5; D is possibly TRBD1 (5 bases). Looked up from germline, CDR1 is MDHEN and CDR2 is SYDVKM. This CDR3 is built from 16 residues. Trimming took off 3 bases at V and 0 bases at J, with 12 bases between the two ends. The CDR3 coding sequence is TGTGCCAGCAGTTTTCAGGGCGGAAATAGCAATCAGCCCCAGCATTTT. Its protein product is CASSFQGGNSNQPQHF.

This chain uses TRBV9 with TRBJ2-2; no definite D call. CDR3 length: 14 residues. Per germline, CDR1 SGDLS and CDR2 YYNGEE. Trimming removed 0 bases at V and 1 base at J, with 4 bases between. The CDR3 nucleotides are TGTGCCAGCAGCGTAGAGGTGAACACCGGGGAGCTGTTTTTT. Translation gives CASSVEVNTGELFF.

The gene calls are TRBV18 and TRBJ2-3; tentatively, D is TRBD2 (6 bases). This CDR3 spans 13 amino acids. The V end lost 10 bases, the J end lost 0 bases, and 11 bases lay between the germline ends. CDR1 KGHSH and CDR2 LQKENI come from the germline V gene. As DNA, the CDR3 is TGTGCCAACGCGGGACTCAGCACAGATACGCAGTATTTT. Protein: CANAGLSTDTQYF.

V gene TRBV7-9 combines with J gene TRBJ2-1; D gene ambiguous. There are 15 residues in the CDR3. Germline V gene lookup returns CDR1 SEHNR and CDR2 FQNEAQ (reference sequence). Trimming stripped 5 bases from V and 3 bases from J, with 14 bases between. Written as DNA, the CDR3 is TGTGCCAGCAGCCCCACCCCCCCCGACTACAATGAGCAGTTCTTC. Its protein product is CASSPTPPDYNEQFF.

This clone was seen a single time. The chain employs TRBV4-2 and TRBJ2-3; maybe TRBD2 (5 bases). CDR3 length: 13 residues. From germline, CDR1 is LGHNA and CDR2 YNFKEQ. V was pared by 1 base and J by 4 bases, with 6 bases between. The CDR3 DNA reads TGTGCCAGCAGCCAAGCTAGCCCAGATACGCAGTATTTT. It yields the protein CASSQASPDTQYF.

V is TRBV7-3 and J is TRBJ2-3; D is perhaps TRBD1 (6 bases). The CDR3 has 18 residues. CDR1 and CDR2 (germline): SGHTA, FQGTGA. The V and J ends lost 1 base and 0 bases respectively, with 17 bases between them. This CDR3 reads CASSLNPSDRFSTDTQYF. The DNA of the CDR3 is TGTGCCAGCAGCTTAAACCCCAGCGACAGGTTTAGCACAGATACGCAGTATTTT.

The CDR3 DNA is TGTGCCAGCAGCTCGATTTCAACTAATGAAAAACTGTTTTTT. It is translated as CASSSISTNEKLFF. This sequence joins TRBV7-9 and TRBJ1-4; D gene uncertain. V dropped 4 bases and J dropped 0 bases, with 6 bases sitting between them. The CDR3 runs 14 residues. CDR1 is SEHNR, CDR2 FQNEAQ, per germline (reference sequence).

In its sample, this clone was seen once. The CDR3, as DNA: TGTGCCATCAGTGGTAGCGGGAGTGAGACAGATACGCAGTATTTT. Amino acids: CAISGSGSETDTQYF. The chain couples TRBV10-3 to TRBJ2-3, with 9 bases aligning to TRBD2. The length of the CDR3 is 15 residues. J was trimmed by 3 bases and V by 4 bases; bases with no gene match: 5. Germline V lookup: CDR1 ENHRY, CDR2 SYGVKD.

This chain links TRBV27 with TRBJ2-7; D perhaps matches TRBD2 (6 bases). Per the germline V gene, CDR1 is MNHEY and CDR2 is SMNVEV (reference sequence). CDR3 length equals 12 residues. V was cut by 8 bases and J by 4 bases, with 12 bases left in between. CDR3 sequence reads: CASGARGYEQYF. As DNA, the CDR3 is TGTGCCAGCGGTGCTCGGGGGTACGAGCAGTACTTC.

This clone showed up just once. The rearrangement links TRBV10-3 to TRBJ2-3; D possibly corresponds to TRBD2 (6 bases). The CDR3 loop spans 13 amino acids. Looked up from germline, CDR1 is ENHRY and CDR2 is SYGVKD. V lost 10 bases, J lost 6 bases, and 17 bases lay in between. Here the CDR3 reads CANRDSTRDTQYF. CDR3 sequence (DNA): TGTGCCAATAGGGACTCCACCAGGGATACGCAGTATTTT.

The rearrangement uses TRBV27 and TRBJ1-5; perhaps TRBD1 as D (5 bases). Per the germline V gene, CDR1 is MNHEY and CDR2 is SMNVEV (reference sequence). V was shortened by 3 bases and J by 2 bases, with 17 bases between the two germline ends. The CDR3 totals 17 residues. The CDR3 is CASSLSAGALGNQPQHF. DNA of the CDR3: TGTGCCAGCAGTTTGTCCGCTGGGGCGCTGGGCAATCAGCCCCAGCATTTT.